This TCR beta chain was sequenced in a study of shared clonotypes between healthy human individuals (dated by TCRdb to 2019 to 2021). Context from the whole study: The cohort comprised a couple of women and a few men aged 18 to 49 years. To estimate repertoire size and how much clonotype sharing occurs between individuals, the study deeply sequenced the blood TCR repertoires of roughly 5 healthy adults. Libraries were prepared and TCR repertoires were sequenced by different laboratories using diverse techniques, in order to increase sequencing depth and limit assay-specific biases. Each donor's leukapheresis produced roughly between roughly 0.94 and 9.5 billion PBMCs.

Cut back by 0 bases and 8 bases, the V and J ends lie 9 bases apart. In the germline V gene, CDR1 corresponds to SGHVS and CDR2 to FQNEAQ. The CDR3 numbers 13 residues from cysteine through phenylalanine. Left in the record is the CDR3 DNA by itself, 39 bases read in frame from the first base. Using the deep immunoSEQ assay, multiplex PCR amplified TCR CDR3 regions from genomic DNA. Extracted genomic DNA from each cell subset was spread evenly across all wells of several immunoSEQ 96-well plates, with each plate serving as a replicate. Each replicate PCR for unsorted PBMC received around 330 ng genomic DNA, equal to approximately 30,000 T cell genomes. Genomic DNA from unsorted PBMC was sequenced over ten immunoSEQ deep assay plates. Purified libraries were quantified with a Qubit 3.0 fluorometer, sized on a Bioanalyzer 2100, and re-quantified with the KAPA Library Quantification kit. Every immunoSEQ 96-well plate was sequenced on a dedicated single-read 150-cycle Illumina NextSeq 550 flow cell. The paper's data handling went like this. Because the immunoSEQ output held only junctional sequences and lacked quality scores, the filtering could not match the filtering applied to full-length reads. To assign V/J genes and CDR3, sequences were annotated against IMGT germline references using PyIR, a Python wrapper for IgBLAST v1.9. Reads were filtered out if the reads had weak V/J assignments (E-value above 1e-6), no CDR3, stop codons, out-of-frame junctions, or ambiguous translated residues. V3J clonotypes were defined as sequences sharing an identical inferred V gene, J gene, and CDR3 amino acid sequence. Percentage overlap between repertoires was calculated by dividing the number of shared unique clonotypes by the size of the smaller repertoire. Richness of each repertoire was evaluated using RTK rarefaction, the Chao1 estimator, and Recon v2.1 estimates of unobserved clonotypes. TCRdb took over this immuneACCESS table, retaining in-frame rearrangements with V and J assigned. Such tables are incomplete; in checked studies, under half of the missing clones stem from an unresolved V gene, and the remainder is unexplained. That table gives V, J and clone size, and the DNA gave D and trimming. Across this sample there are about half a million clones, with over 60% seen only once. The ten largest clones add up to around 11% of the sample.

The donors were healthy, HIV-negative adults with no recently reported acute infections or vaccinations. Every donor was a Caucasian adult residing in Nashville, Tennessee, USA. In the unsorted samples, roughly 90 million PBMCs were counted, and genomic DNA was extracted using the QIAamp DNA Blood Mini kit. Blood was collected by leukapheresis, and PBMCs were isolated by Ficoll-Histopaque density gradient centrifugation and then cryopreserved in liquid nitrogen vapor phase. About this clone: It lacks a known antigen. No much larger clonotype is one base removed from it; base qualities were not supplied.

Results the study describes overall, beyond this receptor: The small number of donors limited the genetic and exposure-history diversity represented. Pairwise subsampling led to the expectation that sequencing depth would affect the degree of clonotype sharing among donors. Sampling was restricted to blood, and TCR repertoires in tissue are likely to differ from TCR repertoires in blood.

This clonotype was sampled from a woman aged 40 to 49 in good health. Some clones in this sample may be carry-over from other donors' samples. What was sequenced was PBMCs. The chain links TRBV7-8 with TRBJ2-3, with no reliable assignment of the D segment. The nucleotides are TGTGCCAGCAGCTTAGCCCCTCTGGGTACGCAGTATTTT. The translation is CASSLAPLGTQYF.